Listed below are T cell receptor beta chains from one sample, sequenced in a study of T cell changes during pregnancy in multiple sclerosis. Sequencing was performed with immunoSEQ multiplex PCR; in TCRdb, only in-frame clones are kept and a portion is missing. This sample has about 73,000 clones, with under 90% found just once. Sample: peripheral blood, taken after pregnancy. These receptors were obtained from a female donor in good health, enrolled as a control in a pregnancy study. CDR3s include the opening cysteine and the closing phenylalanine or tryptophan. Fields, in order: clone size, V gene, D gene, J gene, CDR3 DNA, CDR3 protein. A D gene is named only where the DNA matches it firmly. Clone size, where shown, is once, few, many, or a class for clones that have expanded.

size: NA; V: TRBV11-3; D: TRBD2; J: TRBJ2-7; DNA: TGTGCCAGCAGCGCACCGGGACTAGCGGGAGGGGCCTACGAGCAGTACTTC; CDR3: CASSAPGLAGGAYEQYF
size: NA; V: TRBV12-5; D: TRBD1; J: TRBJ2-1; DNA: TGTGCTAGTGGTTTGGGGCCGGGACAGCAGAAGTTCTTC; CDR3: CASGLGPGQQKFF
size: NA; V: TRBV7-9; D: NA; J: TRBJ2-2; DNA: TGTGCCAGCCCCCAGTTCACCGGGGAGCTGTTTTTT; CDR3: CASPQFTGELFF
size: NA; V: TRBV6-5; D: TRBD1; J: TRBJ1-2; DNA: TGTGCCAGCAGTTTTCGGACAGGGGCCATGGATGGCTACACCTTC; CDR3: CASSFRTGAMDGYTF
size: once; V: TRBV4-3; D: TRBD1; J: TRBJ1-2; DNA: TGCGCCAGCAGCCAGGGGACAGGGATCAACTATGGCTACACCTTC; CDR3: CASSQGTGINYGYTF
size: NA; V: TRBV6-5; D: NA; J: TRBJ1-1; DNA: TGTGCCAGCAGGGAACAGGGAATGAACACTGAAGCTTTCTTT; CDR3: CASREQGMNTEAFF
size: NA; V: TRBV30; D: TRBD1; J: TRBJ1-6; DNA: TGTGCCTGGAGTGTAAGGGGACAGGGCCTAGGGTCCTATAATTCACCCCTCCACTTT; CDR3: CAWSVRGQGLGSYNSPLHF
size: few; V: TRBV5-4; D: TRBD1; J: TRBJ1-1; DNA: TGTGCCAGCAGCTTGCAGGGGGTAGGAACTGAAGCTTTCTTT; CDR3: CASSLQGVGTEAFF
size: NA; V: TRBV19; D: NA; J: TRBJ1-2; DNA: TGTGCCAGTAGTAGTCCGGGGGATGACTATGGCTACACCTTC; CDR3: CASSSPGDDYGYTF
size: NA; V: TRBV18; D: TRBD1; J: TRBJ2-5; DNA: TGTGCCAGCTCACCACCAAGAGGGGGCGATGAGACCCAGTACTTC; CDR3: CASSPPRGGDETQYF
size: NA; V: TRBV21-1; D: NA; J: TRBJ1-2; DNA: TGTGCCAGCACCCCCGCCCCAGGGAATGGTGGCTACACCTTC; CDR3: CASTPAPGNGGYTF
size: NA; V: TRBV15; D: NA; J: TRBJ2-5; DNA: TGTGCCACCAGCAGAGATGTGACGGGGGAGACCCAGTACTTC; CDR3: CATSRDVTGETQYF
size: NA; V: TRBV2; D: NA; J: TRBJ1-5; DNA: TGTGCCAGCAGGGCGGGGAATCAGCCCCAGCATTTT; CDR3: CASRAGNQPQHF
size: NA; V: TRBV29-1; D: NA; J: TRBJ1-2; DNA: TGCAGCGTTGAGCCAGGGCAGGGCTCTGGCTACACCTTC; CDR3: CSVEPGQGSGYTF
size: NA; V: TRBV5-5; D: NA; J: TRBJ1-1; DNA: TGTGCCAGCAGCTCCTCGGCGGGACCTGAAGCTTTCTTT; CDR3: CASSSSAGPEAFF
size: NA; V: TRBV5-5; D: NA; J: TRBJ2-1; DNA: TGTGCCAGCAGCTATCAGGGAACCCCCAACAATGAGCAGTTCTTC; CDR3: CASSYQGTPNNEQFF
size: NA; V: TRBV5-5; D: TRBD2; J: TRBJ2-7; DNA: TGTGCCAGCAGCGGGGAGGGCCTGGCCCCCTACGAGCAGTACTTC; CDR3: CASSGEGLAPYEQYF
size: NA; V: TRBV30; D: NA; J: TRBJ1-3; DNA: TGTGCCTGGAGTGTACGTGGCGGCGGGACTGGAAACACCATATATTTT; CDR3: CAWSVRGGGTGNTIYF
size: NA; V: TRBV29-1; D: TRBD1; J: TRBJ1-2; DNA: TGCAGCGTTGAAGAACTATCGGACAGGGGGCGAGGCTACACCTTC; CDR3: CSVEELSDRGRGYTF
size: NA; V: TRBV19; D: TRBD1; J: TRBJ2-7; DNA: TGTGCCAGTAGTGGAGAGACAGGGGCTATCGGCGAGCAGTACTTC; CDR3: CASSGETGAIGEQYF
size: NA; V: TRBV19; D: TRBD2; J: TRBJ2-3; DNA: TGTGCCAGTAGTGCTACTAGCGGGAGAAGGGTTCCCGCAGATACGCAGTATTTT; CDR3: CASSATSGRRVPADTQYF
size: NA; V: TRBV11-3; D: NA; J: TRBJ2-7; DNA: TGTGCCAGCAGCTTAGATGACTCCAGCTACGAGCAGTACTTC; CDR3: CASSLDDSSYEQYF
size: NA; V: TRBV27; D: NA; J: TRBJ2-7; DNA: TGTGCCAGCACCCACCGGGGTGGAGGGCACGAGCAGTACTTC; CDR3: CASTHRGGGHEQYF
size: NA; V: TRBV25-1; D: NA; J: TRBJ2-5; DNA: TGTGCCAGCAGTGATAGAGAGACCCAGTACTTC; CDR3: CASSDRETQYF
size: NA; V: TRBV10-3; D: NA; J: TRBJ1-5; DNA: TGTGCCATCAGTGCTTCGGGGCCAGGGGGCAATCAGCCCCAGCATTTT; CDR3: CAISASGPGGNQPQHF
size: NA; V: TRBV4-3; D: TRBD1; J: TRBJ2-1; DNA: TGCGCCAGCAGCCGAGAGGGACAGGGCCCCTACAATGAGCAGTTCTTC; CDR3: CASSREGQGPYNEQFF
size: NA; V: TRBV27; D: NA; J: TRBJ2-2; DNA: TGTGCCAGCAGTTTAGGAGCGACCACCGGGGAGCTGTTTTTT; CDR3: CASSLGATTGELFF
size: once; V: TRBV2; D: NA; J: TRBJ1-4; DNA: TGTGCCAGCAGTGGGTCAGGGGTTTATGAAAAACTGTTTTTT; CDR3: CASSGSGVYEKLFF
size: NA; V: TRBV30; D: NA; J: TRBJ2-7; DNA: TGTGCCTGGAGAGGCGGGCGCAACGAGCAGTACTTC; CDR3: CAWRGGRNEQYF
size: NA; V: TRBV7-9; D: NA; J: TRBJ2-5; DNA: TGTGCCAGCAGCTTCGGGGTCGGAGAGACCCAGTACTTC; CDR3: CASSFGVGETQYF
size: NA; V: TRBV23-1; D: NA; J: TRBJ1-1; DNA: TGCGCCAGCAGTGGTCGGGGTACCAGTTTTCCCGACTTGAACACTGAAGCTTTCTTT; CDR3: CASSGRGTSFPDLNTEAFF
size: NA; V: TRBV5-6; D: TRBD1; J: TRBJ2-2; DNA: TGTGCCAGCACCGGGGACAGTGGTTTCGGGGAGCTGTTTTTT; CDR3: CASTGDSGFGELFF
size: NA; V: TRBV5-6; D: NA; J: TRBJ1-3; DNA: TGTGCCAGCAGCTTGGGGGCCTCTGGAAACACCATATATTTT; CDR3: CASSLGASGNTIYF
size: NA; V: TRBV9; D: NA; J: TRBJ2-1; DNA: TGTGCCAGCAGCTCCAGTCCCTCCTCCTACAATGAGCAGTTCTTC; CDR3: CASSSSPSSYNEQFF
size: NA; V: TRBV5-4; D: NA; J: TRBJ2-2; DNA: TGTGCCAGCAGCCCCCAAGCCACCGGGGAGCTGTTTTTT; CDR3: CASSPQATGELFF
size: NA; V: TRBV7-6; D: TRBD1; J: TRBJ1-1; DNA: TGTGCCAGCAGCCCGGACAGGGTGGCCACTGAAGCTTTCTTT; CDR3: CASSPDRVATEAFF
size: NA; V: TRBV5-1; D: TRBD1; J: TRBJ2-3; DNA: TGCGCCAGCAGCGTATCCCCGGGACAGGGGGATACGCAGTATTTT; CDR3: CASSVSPGQGDTQYF
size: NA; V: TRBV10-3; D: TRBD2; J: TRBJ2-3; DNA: TGTGCCATCAGTGATGGGCGAGCGGGGTCGCTCCATACGCAGTATTTT; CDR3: CAISDGRAGSLHTQYF
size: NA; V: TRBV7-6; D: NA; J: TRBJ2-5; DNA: TGTGCCAGCAGCTCGGGACTTAAAGAGACCCAGTACTTC; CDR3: CASSSGLKETQYF
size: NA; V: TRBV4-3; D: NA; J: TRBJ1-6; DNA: TGCGCCAGCAGCCGCGGTGGGAATTCACCCCTCCACTTT; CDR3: CASSRGGNSPLHF
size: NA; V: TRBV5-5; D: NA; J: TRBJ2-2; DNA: TGTGCCAGCAGCTTGAAGAGTCCCGGGGAGCTGTTTTTT; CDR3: CASSLKSPGELFF
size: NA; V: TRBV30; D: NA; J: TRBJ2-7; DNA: TGTGCCTGGAGTCTGAACAGAAAATACGAGCAGTACTTC; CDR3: CAWSLNRKYEQYF
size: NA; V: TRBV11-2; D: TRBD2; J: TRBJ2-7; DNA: TGTGCCAGCAGCTTAGCTGGGACTAACTACGAGCAGTACTTC; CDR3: CASSLAGTNYEQYF
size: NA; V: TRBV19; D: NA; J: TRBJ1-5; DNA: TGTGCCAGTAGGGAGACAGCGTATAGCAATCAGCCCCAGCATTTT; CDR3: CASRETAYSNQPQHF
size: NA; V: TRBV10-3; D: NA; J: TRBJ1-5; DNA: TGTGCATCGCGGGAGAGCAACGTGAATCAGCCCCAGCATTTT; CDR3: CASRESNVNQPQHF
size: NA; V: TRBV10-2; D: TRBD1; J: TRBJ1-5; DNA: TGCGCCAGCAGTCATACGGAACAGGGGTTTTTTGGCAATCAGCCCCAGCATTTT; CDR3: CASSHTEQGFFGNQPQHF
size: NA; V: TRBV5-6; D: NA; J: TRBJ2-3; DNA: TGTGCCAGCAGCTACAAAGGAGGAGATACGCAGTATTTT; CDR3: CASSYKGGDTQYF
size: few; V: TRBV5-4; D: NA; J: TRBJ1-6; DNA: TGTGCCAGCAGCCCCGGGATTGCAGGCTCCTATAATTCACCCCTCCACTTT; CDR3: CASSPGIAGSYNSPLHF
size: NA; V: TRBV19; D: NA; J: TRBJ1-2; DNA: TGTGCCAGTACCCTACAGGGCGCGGAAAGGGGCTACACCTTC; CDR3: CASTLQGAERGYTF